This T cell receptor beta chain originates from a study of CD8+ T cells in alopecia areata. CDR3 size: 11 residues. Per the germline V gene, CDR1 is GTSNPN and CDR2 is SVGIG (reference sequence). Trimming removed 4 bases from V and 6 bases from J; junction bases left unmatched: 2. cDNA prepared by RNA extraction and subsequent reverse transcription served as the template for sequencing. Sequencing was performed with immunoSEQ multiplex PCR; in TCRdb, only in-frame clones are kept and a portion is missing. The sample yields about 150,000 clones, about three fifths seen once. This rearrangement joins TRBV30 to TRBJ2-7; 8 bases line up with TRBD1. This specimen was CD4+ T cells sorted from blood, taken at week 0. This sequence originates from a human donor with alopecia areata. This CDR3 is CAWKQGAEQYF. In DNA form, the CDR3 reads TGTGCCTGGAAGCAGGGGGCCGAGCAGTACTTC.